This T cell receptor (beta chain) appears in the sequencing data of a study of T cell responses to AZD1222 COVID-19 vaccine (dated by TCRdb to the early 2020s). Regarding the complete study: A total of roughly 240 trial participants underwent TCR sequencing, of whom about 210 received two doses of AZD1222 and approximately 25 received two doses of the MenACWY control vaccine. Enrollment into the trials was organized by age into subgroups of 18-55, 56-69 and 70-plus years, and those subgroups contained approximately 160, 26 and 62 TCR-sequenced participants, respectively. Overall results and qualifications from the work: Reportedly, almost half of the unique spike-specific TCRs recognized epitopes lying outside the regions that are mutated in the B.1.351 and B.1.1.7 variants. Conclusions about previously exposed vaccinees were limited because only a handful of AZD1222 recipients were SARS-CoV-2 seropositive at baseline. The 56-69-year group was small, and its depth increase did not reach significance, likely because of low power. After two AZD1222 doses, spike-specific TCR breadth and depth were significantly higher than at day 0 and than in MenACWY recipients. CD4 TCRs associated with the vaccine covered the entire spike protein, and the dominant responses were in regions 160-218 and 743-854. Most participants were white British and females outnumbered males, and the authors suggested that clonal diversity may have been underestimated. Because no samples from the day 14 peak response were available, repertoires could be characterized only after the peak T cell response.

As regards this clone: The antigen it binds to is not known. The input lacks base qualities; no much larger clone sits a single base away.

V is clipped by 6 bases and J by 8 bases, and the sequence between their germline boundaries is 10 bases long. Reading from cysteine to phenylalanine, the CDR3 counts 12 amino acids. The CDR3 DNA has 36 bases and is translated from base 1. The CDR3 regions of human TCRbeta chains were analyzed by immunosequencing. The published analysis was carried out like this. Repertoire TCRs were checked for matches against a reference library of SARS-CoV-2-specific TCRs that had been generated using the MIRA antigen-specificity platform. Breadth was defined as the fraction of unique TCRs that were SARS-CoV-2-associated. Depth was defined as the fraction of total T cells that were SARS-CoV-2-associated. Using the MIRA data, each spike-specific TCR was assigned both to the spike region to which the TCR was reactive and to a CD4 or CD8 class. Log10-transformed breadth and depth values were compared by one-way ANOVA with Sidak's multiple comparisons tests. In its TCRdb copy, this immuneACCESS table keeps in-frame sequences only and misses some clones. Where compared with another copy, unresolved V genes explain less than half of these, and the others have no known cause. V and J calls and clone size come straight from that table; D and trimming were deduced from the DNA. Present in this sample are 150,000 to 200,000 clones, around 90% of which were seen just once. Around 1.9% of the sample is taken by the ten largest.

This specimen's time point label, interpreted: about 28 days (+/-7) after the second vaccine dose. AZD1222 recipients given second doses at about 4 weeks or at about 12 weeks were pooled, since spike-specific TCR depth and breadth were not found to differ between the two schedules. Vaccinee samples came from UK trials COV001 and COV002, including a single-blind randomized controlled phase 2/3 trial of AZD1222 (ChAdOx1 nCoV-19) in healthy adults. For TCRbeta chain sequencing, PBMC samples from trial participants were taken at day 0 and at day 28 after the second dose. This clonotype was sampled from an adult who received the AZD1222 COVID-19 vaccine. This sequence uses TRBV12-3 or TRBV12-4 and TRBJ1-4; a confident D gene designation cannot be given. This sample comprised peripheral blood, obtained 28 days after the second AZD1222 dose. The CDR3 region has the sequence CASSPWKEKLFF. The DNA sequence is TGTGCCAGCAGCCCGTGGAAAGAAAAACTGTTTTTT.